The clone carrying this T cell receptor (beta chain) was detected only a few times. Its antigen remains unidentified. CDR1 is MGHRA, CDR2 YSYEKL, per germline. This CDR3 is built from 15 residues. The V and J ends lost 1 base and 3 bases respectively, with 12 bases between them. TCR beta CDR3 regions were amplified from RNA transcripts. The HTBI set primed first-round TCR CDR3 RT-PCR. MiXCR was run by TCRdb on the multiplex PCR reads, yielding one entry per CDR3 protein. The sample lists approximately 300,000 distinct CDR3 sequences; roughly 17% were seen once. This record comes from a study of T cells in Graves' hyperthyroidism and ophthalmopathy. Study results and limitations: Stable hyperthyroidism was separated from ophthalmopathy by a model based on 13 V-J features. The blood repertoire included most of the expanded thyroid clonotypes above 0.001.

Diagnostic decisions used clinical symptoms, serum thyroxine and TRAb, thyroid ultrasound and orbital computed tomography. V and J are TRBV4-1 and TRBJ1-1; D remains ambiguous. The material sequenced was blood. The sequence came from a man aged 25-40 years with Graves' hyperthyroidism. The DNA for the CDR3 is TGCGCCAGCAGCCAAGGAATCACCCTAGACACTGAAGCTTTCTTT. Its protein is CASSQGITLDTEAFF.